This TCR beta chain originates from a study of CD8 T cells in Susac syndrome. For this clonotype: The antigen remains unidentified.

Reverse transcription of roughly 0.5 to 1 ug RNA was carried out with random hexamers. The immunoSEQ assay covered 54 Vbeta and 13 Jbeta segments for CDR3. TCRdb analysed the immunoSEQ multiplex PCR reads with MiXCR anew, one entry per CDR3 protein. The table lists over 150,000 distinct CDR3 sequences, 90% to 95% of them singletons, with roughly 0.098% in the top ten. V lost 4 bases and J 0 bases, leaving 10 bases between the germline ends. Germline CDR1 reads SGDLS; CDR2 reads YYNGEE. This CDR3 is built from 14 residues. Overall study findings and caveats: The study conceded that relatively few individuals underwent its TCR sequencing and HLA analysis.

The chain is built from TRBV9 and TRBJ1-2; TRBD1 is a possible D gene (6 bases). Sequenced material: CD4+ T cells from PBMCs. The TCR was taken from a human donor with multiple sclerosis. The CDR3 here is CASSPRTANYGYTF. CDR3 nucleotide sequence: TGTGCCAGCAGCCCACGGACAGCTAACTATGGCTACACCTTC.